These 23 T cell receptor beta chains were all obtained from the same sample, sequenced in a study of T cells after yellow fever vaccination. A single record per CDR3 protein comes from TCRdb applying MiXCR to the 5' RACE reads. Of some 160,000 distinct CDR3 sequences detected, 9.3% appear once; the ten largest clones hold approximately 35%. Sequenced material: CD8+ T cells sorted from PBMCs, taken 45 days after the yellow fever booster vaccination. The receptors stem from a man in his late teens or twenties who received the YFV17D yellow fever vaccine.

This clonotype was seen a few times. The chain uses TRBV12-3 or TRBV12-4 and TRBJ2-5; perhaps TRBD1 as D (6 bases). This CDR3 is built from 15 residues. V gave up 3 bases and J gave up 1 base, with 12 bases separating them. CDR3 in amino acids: CASSFPGASQETQYF. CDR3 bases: TGTGCCAGCAGTTTCCCAGGGGCCTCCCAAGAGACCCAGTACTTC.

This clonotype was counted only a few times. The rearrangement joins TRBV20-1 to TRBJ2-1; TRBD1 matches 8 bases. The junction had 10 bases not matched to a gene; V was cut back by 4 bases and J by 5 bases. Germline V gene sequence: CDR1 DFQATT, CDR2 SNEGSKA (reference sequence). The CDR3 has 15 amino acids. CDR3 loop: CSATQNRGDNNEQFF. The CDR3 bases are TGCAGTGCTACCCAAAACAGGGGGGATAACAATGAGCAGTTCTTC.

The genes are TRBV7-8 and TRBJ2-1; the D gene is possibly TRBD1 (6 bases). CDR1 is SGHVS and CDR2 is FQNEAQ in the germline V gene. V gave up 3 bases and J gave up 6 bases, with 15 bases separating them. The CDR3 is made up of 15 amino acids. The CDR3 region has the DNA TGTGCCAGCAGCTTTGGGGGCCAAAGAGTCAATGAGCAGTTCTTC. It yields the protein CASSFGGQRVNEQFF.

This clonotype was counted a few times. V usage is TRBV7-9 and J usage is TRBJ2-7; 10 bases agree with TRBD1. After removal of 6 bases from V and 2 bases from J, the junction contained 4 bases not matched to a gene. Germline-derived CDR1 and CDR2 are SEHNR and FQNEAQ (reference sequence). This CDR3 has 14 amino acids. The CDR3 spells CASRGQGGAYEQYF. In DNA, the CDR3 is TGTGCCAGCAGAGGACAGGGGGGCGCCTACGAGCAGTACTTC.

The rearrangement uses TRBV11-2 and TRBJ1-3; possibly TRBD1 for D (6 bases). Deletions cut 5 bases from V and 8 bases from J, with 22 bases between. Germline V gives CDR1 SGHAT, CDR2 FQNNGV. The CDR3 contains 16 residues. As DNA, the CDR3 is TGTGCCAGCAGCCGTCTATGGGCAGGGGACGCGGACACCATATATTTT. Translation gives CASSRLWAGDADTIYF. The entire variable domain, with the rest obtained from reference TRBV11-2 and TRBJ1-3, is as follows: EAGVAQSPRYKIIEKRQSVAFWCNPISGHATLYWYQQILGQGPKLLIQFQNNGVVDDSQLPKDRFSAERLKGVDSTLKIQPAKLEDSAVYLCASSRLWAGDADTIYFGEGSWLTVV.

The chain's CDR3 is CASSLVGADRSYGYTF. Here the CDR3 DNA reads TGTGCCAGCAGCTTAGTCGGTGCCGACAGGTCTTATGGCTACACCTTC. The chain is built from TRBV7-9 and TRBJ1-2; D perhaps matches TRBD1 (6 bases). The CDR3 is made up of 16 amino acids. V lost 1 base and J lost 5, with 17 bases in between. CDR1 is SEHNR, CDR2 FQNEAQ, per germline (reference sequence).

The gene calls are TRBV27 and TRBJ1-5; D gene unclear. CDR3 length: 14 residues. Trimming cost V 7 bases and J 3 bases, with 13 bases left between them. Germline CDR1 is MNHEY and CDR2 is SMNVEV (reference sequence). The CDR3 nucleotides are TGTGCCAGCAATCACGCCGGAGACAATCAGCCCCAGCATTTT. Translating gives CASNHAGDNQPQHF.

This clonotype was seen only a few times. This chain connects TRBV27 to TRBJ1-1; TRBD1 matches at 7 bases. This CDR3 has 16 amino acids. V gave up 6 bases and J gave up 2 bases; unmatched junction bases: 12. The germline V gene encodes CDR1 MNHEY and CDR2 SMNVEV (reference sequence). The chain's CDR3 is CASSATGAHVNTEAFF. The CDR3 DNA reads TGTGCCAGCAGCGCTACAGGGGCGCATGTTAACACTGAAGCTTTCTTT.

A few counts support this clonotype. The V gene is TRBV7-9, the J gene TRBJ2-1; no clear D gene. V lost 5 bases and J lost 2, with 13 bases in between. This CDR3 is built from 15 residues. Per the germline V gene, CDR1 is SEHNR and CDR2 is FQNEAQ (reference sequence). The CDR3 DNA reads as TGTGCCAGCAGCGGAGTAATGGCAGCCTACAATGAGCAGTTCTTC. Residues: CASSGVMAAYNEQFF. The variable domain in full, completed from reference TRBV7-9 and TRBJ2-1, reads DTGVSQNPRHKITKRGQNVTFRCDPISEHNRLYWYRQTLGQGPEFLTYFQNEAQLEKSRLLSDRFSAERPKGSFSTLEIQRTEQGDSAMYLCASSGVMAAYNEQFFGPGTRLTVL.

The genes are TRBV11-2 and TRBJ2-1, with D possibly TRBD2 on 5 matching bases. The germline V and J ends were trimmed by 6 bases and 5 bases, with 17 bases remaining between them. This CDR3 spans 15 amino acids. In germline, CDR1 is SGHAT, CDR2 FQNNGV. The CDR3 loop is CASSLGVTSHNEQFF. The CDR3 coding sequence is TGTGCCAGCAGTCTCGGGGTTACGAGTCACAATGAGCAGTTCTTC.

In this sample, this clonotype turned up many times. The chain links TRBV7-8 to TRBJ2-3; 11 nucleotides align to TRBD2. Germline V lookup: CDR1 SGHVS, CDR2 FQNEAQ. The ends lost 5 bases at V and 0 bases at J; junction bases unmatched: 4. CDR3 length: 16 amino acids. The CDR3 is CASSPRLAGSTDTQYF. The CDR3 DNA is TGTGCCAGCAGCCCGCGACTAGCGGGGAGCACAGATACGCAGTATTTT.

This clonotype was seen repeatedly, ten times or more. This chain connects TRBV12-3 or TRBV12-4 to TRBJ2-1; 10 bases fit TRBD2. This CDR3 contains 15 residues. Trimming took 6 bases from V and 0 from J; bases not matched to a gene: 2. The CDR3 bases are TGTGCCAGCAGACTAGCGGGGTCCTCCTACAATGAGCAGTTCTTC. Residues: CASRLAGSSYNEQFF.

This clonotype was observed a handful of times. The CDR3 sequence: CASSQGALADTGELFF. Here the CDR3 DNA reads TGTGCCAGCAGCCAGGGGGCCCTCGCTGACACCGGGGAGCTGTTTTTT. V usage is TRBV4-2 and J usage is TRBJ2-2, with a weak D call TRBD1 (6 bases). Germline V gene data show CDR1 as LGHNA and CDR2 as YNFKEQ. The CDR3 is 16 residues long. V was trimmed by 3 bases and J by 3 bases, leaving 14 bases between them.

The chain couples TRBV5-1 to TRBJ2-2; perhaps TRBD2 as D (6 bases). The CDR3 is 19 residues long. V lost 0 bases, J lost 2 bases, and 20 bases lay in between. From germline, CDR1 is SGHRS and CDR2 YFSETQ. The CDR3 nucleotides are TGCGCCAGCAGCTTGGAGGAGGGCAGTACCATATTAAACACCGGGGAGCTGTTTTTT. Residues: CASSLEEGSTILNTGELFF.

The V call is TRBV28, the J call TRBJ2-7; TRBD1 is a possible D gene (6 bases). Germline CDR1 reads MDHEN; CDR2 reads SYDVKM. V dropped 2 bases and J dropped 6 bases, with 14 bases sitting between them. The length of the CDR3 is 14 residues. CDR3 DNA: TGTGCCAGCAGTTTACTTTTTCAGGGGTTCGAGCAGTACTTC. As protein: CASSLLFQGFEQYF.

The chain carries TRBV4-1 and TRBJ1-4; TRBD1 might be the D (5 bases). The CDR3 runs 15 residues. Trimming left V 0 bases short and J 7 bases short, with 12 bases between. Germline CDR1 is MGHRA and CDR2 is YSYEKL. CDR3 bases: TGCGCCAGCAGCCAAGAGGGCAGGGTGGGTGAAAAACTGTTTTTT. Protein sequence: CASSQEGRVGEKLFF.

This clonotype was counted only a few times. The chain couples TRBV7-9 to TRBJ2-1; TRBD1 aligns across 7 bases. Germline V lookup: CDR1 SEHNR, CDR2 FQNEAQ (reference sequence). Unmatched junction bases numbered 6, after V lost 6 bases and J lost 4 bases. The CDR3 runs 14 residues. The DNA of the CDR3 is TGTGCCAGCAGTCGACAGGGTTTATACAATGAGCAGTTCTTC. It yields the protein CASSRQGLYNEQFF.

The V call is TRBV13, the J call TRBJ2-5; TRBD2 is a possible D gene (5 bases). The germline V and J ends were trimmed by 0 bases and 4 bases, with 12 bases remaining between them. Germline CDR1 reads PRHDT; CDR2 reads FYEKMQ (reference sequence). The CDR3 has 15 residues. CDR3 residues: CASSLGQGGGETQYF. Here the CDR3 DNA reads TGTGCCAGCAGCTTAGGGCAAGGAGGTGGAGAGACCCAGTACTTC.

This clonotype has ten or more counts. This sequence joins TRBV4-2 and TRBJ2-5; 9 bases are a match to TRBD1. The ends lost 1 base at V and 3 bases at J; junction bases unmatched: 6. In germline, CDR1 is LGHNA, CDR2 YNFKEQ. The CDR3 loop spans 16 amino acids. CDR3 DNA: TGTGCCAGCAGCCAAGCTTCGACAGGGGGGGAAGAGACCCAGTACTTC. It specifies CASSQASTGGEETQYF.

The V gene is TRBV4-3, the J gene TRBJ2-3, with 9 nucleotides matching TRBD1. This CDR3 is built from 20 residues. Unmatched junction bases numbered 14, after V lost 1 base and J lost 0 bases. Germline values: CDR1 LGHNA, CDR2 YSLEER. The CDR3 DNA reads TGCGCCAGCAGCCAAGTACTCTGGGACAGGGCTTTCACTAGCACAGATACGCAGTATTTT. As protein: CASSQVLWDRAFTSTDTQYF.

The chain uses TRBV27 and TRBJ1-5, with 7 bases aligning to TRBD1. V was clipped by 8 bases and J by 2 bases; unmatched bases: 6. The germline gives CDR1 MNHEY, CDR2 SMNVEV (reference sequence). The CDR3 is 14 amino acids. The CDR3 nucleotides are TGTGCCAGCCAACAGGGGACGGGCAATCAGCCCCAGCATTTT. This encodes CASQQGTGNQPQHF.

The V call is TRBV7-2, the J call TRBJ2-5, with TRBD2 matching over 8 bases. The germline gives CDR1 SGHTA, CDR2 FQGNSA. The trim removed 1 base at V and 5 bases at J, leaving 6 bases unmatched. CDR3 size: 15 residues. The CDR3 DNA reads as TGTGCCAGCAGCTTAGAAGGCGGGGGGCGGGAGACCCAGTACTTC. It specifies CASSLEGGGRETQYF.

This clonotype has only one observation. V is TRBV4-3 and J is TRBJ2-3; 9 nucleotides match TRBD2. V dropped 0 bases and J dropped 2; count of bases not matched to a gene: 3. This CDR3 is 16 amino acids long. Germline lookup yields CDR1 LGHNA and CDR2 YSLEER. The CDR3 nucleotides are TGCGCCAGCAGCCAAGAGAGCGGGGGGTTCACAGATACGCAGTATTTT. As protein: CASSQESGGFTDTQYF.